These T cell receptor beta chains were read from a single sample in a study of blood T cell repertoires in COVID-19. Generated by immunoSEQ multiplex PCR, the TCRdb table keeps only in-frame clones and is missing some. The top ten hold around 4% of the sample, which has around 250,000 clones, 85% to 90% seen once. Material: PBMCs or T cells enriched from blood (not recorded which). The receptor source for this set is a woman in her thirties who had recovered from COVID-19. Each CDR3 is given without its conserved first and last residue. Rows may omit the clone size; those that give it use once, few, many or a size class.

J: TRBJ1-2; length: 12; V: TRBV4-1; size: -; CDR3: ASSQAYPGYGYT
J: TRBJ1-1; length: 12; V: TRBV28; size: -; CDR3: ASSFQGWNTEAF
J: TRBJ2-3; length: 11; V: TRBV28; size: once; CDR3: ASETGDTDTQY
J: TRBJ1-4; length: 14; V: TRBV30; size: -; CDR3: AWSVENLGHGEKLF
J: TRBJ2-1; length: 13; V: TRBV11-2; size: -; CDR3: ASSSSGQVAGEQF
J: TRBJ2-1; length: 13; V: TRBV7-2; size: few; CDR3: ASSLGSSSYNEQF
J: TRBJ1-4; length: 17; V: TRBV27; size: -; CDR3: ASSSSFSRRTSGGEKLF
J: TRBJ1-2; length: 12; V: TRBV5-1; size: -; CDR3: ASSWGDRDYGYT
J: TRBJ1-2; length: 11; V: TRBV28; size: -; CDR3: ASRLQGIGGYT
J: TRBJ2-2; length: 12; V: TRBV28; size: -; CDR3: ASSFLPRTGELF
J: TRBJ2-1; length: 10; V: TRBV6-5; size: -; CDR3: ASRGTGKVKF
J: TRBJ2-5; length: 11; V: TRBV28; size: -; CDR3: AIGVGSIETQY
J: TRBJ2-5; length: 15; V: TRBV11-3; size: -; CDR3: ASSSSSGVRGVETQY
J: TRBJ1-2; length: 10; V: TRBV30; size: -; CDR3: AWSGTGAGYT
J: TRBJ1-1; length: 12; V: TRBV7-3; size: -; CDR3: ASSFKPRDTEAF
J: TRBJ1-5; length: 13; V: TRBV28; size: -; CDR3: ASRGTGLRNQPQH
J: TRBJ1-2; length: 10; V: TRBV28; size: few; CDR3: ASSSAERGYT
J: TRBJ1-1; length: 15; V: TRBV5-1; size: once; CDR3: ASSLVQGFLKNTEAF
J: TRBJ2-7; length: 10; V: TRBV3-1/TRBV3-2; size: -; CDR3: ASSQAAYEQY
J: TRBJ2-7; length: 12; V: TRBV20-1; size: -; CDR3: SASRQGLSYEQY
J: TRBJ2-2; length: 15; V: TRBV18; size: -; CDR3: ASSPLLGQANTGELF
J: TRBJ1-2; length: 20; V: TRBV4-1; size: -; CDR3: ASSQDPQRLWGRPTTVNGYT
J: TRBJ2-4; length: 12; V: TRBV28; size: once; CDR3: ASVGSGTSGIQY
J: TRBJ2-1; length: 13; V: TRBV4-1; size: -; CDR3: ASSQGDRGWDEQF
J: TRBJ2-7; length: 10; V: TRBV5-6; size: -; CDR3: ASSSGQYEQY
J: TRBJ2-3; length: 13; V: TRBV11-3; size: -; CDR3: ASSPRDSSTDTQY
J: TRBJ1-1; length: 12; V: TRBV4-1; size: -; CDR3: ASSQGLLNTEAF
J: TRBJ1-2; length: 14; V: TRBV28; size: -; CDR3: ASSSSSTVWGGGYT
J: TRBJ1-1; length: 16; V: TRBV7-2; size: -; CDR3: ASSLGRDRGTVRTEAF
J: TRBJ1-1; length: 14; V: TRBV27; size: -; CDR3: ASSFGAGRFATEAF
J: TRBJ1-3; length: 13; V: TRBV9; size: -; CDR3: ASSVGDSSGNTIY
J: TRBJ2-7; length: 13; V: TRBV11-2; size: -; CDR3: ASSLGGGASYEQY
J: TRBJ2-1; length: 14; V: TRBV7-9; size: -; CDR3: ASSLAWDYSYNEQF
J: TRBJ2-2; length: 16; V: TRBV7-2; size: -; CDR3: ASSTGLAGAGHTGELF
J: TRBJ1-1; length: 12; V: TRBV3-1/TRBV3-2; size: -; CDR3: ASSQASRGTEAF
J: TRBJ1-3; length: 13; V: TRBV14; size: once; CDR3: ASSRDAGGGNTIY
J: TRBJ2-4; length: 16; V: TRBV27; size: few; CDR3: ASSPGTASLLAKNIQY
J: TRBJ2-5; length: 12; V: TRBV7-9; size: -; CDR3: ASADSGRIETQY
J: TRBJ2-7; length: 12; V: TRBV5-6; size: once; CDR3: ASAPGQGAYEQY
J: TRBJ1-2; length: 12; V: TRBV27; size: -; CDR3: ASSWGGGKYGYT
J: TRBJ2-2; length: 12; V: TRBV19; size: once; CDR3: ASSITANTGELF
J: TRBJ2-3; length: 12; V: TRBV5-1; size: -; CDR3: ASSPGTGTGTQY
J: TRBJ2-5; length: 13; V: TRBV5-1; size: -; CDR3: ASSPRVRRQETQY
J: TRBJ2-1; length: 13; V: TRBV7-8; size: -; CDR3: ASNPGRVSYNEQF
J: TRBJ2-7; length: 14; V: TRBV3-1/TRBV3-2; size: -; CDR3: ASSQGGPGVVYEQY
J: TRBJ1-5; length: 13; V: TRBV6-5; size: -; CDR3: ASSYGTGGRQPQH
J: TRBJ2-1; length: 15; V: TRBV11-2; size: -; CDR3: ASSLETDYPYHNEQF
J: TRBJ1-6; length: 10; V: TRBV2; size: -; CDR3: ASSPDNSPLH
J: TRBJ1-2; length: 12; V: TRBV3-1/TRBV3-2; size: once; CDR3: ASSPRGVRYGYT
J: TRBJ1-1; length: 14; V: TRBV6-2/TRBV6-3; size: -; CDR3: ASSPLDQGVSTEAF
J: TRBJ1-4; length: 11; V: TRBV3-1/TRBV3-2; size: -; CDR3: ASSPRHLEKLF
J: TRBJ2-7; length: 12; V: TRBV4-1; size: -; CDR3: ASSQEVSSYEQY
J: TRBJ1-1; length: 12; V: TRBV25-1; size: -; CDR3: ASSISGQGTEAF
J: TRBJ2-1; length: 14; V: TRBV9; size: -; CDR3: ASSRRSDSSYNEQF
J: TRBJ2-1; length: 13; V: TRBV10-3; size: -; CDR3: AISEGSGGNNEQF
J: TRBJ2-2; length: 15; V: TRBV4-3; size: -; CDR3: ASSQGGPDGRTGELF
J: TRBJ2-1; length: 12; V: TRBV29-1; size: -; CDR3: SVQTSGSFNEQF
J: TRBJ1-1; length: 14; V: TRBV5-6; size: -; CDR3: ASSRDRGRSVTEAF
J: TRBJ2-1; length: 13; V: TRBV29-1; size: -; CDR3: SVKRDWSSYNEQF